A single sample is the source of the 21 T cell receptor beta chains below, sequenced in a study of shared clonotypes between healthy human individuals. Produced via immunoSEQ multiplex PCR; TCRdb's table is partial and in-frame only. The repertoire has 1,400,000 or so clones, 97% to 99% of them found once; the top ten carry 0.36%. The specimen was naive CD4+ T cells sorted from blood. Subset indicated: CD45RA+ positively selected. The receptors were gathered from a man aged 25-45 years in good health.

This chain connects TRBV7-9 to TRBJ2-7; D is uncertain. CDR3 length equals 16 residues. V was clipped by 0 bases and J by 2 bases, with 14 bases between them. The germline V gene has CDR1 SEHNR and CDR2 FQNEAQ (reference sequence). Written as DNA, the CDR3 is TGTGCCAGCAGCTTAGCCCTGGCATTAGCAACCTACGAGCAGTACTTC. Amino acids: CASSLALALATYEQYF.

The CDR3 bases are TGTGCCAGCAGTTACCCGGGACTAGCGGGCCCTAATGAGCAGTTCTTC. This sequence encodes CASSYPGLAGPNEQFF. The chain has TRBV6-5 and TRBJ2-1; 12 bases agree with TRBD2. Germline CDR1 MNHEY, CDR2 SVGAGI. V shed 2 bases, J shed 7 bases, and the junction held 6 bases outside the gene matches. CDR3 length equals 16 residues.

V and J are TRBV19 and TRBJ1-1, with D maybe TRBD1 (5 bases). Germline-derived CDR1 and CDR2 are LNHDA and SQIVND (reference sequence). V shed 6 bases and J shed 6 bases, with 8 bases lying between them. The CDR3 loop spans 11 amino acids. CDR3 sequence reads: CASSRESEAFF. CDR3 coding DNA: TGTGCCAGTAGCAGGGAATCTGAAGCTTTCTTT. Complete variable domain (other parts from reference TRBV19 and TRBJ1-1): DGGITQSPKYLFRKEGQNVTLSCEQNLNHDAMYWYRQDPGQGLRLIYYSQIVNDFQKGDIAEGYSVSREKKESFPLTVTSAQKNPTAFYLCASSRESEAFFGQGTRLTVV.

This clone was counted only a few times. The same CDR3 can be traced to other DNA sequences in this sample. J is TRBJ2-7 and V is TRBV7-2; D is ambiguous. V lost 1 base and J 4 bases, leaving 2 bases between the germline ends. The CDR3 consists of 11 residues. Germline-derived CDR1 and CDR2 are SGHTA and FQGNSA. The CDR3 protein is CASSLEYEQYF. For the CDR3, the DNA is TGTGCCAGCAGCTTAGAGTACGAGCAGTACTTC.

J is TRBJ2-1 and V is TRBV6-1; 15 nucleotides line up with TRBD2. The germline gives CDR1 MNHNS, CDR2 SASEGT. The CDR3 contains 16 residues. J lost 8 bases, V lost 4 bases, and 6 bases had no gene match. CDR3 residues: CASSGPGTSGRYEQFF. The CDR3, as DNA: TGTGCCAGCAGTGGGCCCGGGACTAGCGGGAGGTATGAGCAGTTCTTC.

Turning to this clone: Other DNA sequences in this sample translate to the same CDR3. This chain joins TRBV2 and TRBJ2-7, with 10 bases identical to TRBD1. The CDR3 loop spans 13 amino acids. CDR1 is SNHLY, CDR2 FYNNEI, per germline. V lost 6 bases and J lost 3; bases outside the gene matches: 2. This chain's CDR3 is CASRGDRGYEQYF. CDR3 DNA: TGTGCCAGCAGGGGGGACAGGGGCTACGAGCAGTACTTC.

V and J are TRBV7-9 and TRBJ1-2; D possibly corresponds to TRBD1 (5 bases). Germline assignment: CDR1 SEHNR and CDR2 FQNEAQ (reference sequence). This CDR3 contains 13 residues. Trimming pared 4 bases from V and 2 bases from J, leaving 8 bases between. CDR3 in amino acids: CASSSGGNYGYTF. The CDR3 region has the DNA TGTGCCAGCAGCTCGGGGGGAAACTATGGCTACACCTTC.

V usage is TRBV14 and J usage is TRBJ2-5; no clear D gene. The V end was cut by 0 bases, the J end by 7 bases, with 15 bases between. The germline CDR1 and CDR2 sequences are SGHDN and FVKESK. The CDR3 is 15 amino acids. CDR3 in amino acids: CASSQDPPLWRTQYF. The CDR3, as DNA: TGTGCCAGCAGCCAAGACCCCCCGTTATGGAGGACCCAGTACTTC.

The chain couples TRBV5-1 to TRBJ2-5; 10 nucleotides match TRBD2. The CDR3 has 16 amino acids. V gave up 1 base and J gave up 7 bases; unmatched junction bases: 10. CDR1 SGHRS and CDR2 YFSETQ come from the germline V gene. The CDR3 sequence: CASSLLPSGSGGTQYF. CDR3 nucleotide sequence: TGCGCCAGCAGCTTGCTCCCTAGCGGGAGTGGGGGGACCCAGTACTTC.

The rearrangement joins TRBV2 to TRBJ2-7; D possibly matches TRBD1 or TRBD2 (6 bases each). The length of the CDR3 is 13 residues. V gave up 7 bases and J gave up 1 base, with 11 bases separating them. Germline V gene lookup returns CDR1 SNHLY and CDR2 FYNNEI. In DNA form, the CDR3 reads TGTGCCAGCACGGGGGCGGAATCCTACGAGCAGTACTTC. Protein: CASTGAESYEQYF.

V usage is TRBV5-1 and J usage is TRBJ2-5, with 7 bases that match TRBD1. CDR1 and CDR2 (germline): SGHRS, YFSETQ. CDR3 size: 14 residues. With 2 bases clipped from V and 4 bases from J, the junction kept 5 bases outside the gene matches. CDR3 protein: CASSLQGSGETQYF. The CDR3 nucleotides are TGCGCCAGCAGCTTACAGGGGTCCGGAGAGACCCAGTACTTC.

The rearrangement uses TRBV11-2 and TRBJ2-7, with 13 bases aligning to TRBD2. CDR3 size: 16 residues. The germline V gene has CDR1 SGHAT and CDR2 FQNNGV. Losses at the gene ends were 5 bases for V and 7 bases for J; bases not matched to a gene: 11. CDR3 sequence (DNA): TGTGCCAGCAGCCGCACTAGCGGGAGGGACCTGTGGGAGCAGTACTTC. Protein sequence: CASSRTSGRDLWEQYF.

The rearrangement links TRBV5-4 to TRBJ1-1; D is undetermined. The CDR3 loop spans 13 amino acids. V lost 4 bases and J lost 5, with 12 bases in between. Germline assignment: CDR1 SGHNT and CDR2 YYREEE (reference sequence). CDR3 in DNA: TGTGCCAGCAGCGGGTACACGGGGACTGAAGCTTTCTTT. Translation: CASSGYTGTEAFF.

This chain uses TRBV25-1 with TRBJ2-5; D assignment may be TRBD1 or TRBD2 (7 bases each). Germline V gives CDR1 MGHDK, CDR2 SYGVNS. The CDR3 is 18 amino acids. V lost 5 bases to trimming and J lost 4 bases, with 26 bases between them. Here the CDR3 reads CASSTSGGGGLGRETQYF. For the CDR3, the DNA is TGTGCCAGCAGTACCTCCGGGGGAGGGGGCTTGGGGCGAGAGACCCAGTACTTC.

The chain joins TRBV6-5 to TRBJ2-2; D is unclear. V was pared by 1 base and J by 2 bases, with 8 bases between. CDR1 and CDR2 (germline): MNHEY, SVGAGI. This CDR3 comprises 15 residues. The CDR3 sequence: CASSYFGSNTGELFF. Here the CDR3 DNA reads TGTGCCAGCAGTTACTTCGGCAGTAACACCGGGGAGCTGTTTTTT.

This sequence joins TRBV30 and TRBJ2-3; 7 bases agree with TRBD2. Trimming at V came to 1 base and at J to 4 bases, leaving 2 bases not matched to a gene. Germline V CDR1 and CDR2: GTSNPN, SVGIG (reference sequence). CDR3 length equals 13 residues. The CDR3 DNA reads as TGTGCCTGGAGTGAGGGAGGGCCAGATACGCAGTATTTT. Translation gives CAWSEGGPDTQYF.

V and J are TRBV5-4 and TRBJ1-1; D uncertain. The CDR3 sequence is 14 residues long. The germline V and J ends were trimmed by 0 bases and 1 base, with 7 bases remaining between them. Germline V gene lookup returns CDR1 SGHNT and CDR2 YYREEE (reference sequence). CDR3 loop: CASSLARANTEAFF. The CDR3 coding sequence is TGTGCCAGCAGCTTGGCGCGGGCGAACACTGAAGCTTTCTTT. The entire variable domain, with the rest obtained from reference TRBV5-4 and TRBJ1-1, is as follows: ETGVTQSPTHLIKTRGQQVTLRCSSQSGHNTVSWYQQALGQGPQFIFQYYREEENGRGNFPPRFSGLQFPNYSSELNVNALELDDSALYLCASSLARANTEAFFGQGTRLTVV.

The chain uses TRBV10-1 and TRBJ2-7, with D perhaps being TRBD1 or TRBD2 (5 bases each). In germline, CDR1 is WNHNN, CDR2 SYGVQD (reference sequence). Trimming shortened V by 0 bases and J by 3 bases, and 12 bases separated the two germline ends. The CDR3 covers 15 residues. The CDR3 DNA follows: TGCGCCAGCAGTGAGTCGCCGGGGACCTTCTACGAGCAGTACTTC. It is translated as CASSESPGTFYEQYF.

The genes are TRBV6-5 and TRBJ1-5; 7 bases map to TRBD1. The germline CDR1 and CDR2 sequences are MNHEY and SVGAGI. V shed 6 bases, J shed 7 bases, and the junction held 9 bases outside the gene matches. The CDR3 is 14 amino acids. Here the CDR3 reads CASRYRGLGQPQHF. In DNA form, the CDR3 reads TGTGCCAGCAGGTACAGGGGCCTCGGGCAGCCCCAGCATTTT.

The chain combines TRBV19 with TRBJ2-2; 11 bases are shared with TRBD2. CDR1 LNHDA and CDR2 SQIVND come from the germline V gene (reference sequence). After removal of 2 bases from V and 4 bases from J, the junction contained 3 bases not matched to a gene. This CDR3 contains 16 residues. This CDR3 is CASSILAGGGTGELFF. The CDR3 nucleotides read TGTGCCAGTAGTATACTAGCGGGAGGAGGCACCGGGGAGCTGTTTTTT.

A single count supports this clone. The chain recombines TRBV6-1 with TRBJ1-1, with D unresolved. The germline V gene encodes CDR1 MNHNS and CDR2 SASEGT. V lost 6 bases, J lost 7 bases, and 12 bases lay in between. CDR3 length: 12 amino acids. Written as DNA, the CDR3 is TGTGCCAGCAGCGTACGGACGGATGAAGCTTTCTTT. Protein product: CASSVRTDEAFF.